This T cell receptor beta chain was recovered during a study of T cell responses to AZD1222 COVID-19 vaccine. In the study overall: Second-dose schedules of about 4 or about 12 weeks were combined. Findings and limits, study-wide: Spike regions recognized by vaccine-associated CD4 TCRs spanned the protein, led by 160-218 and 743-854.

In the case of this clone: What it binds is unknown.

CDR3 length: 12 residues. From germline, CDR1 is MDHEN and CDR2 SYDVKM. The V end was cut by 5 bases, the J end by 7 bases, with 9 bases between. Generated by immunoSEQ multiplex PCR, the TCRdb table keeps only in-frame clones and is missing some. The sample lists 100,000 to 150,000 clones; roughly 89% were seen once. J is TRBJ1-5 and V is TRBV28; no firm D call. Specimen: peripheral blood, collected on day 0 of AZD1222 vaccination. The clonotype originates from an adult in good health. In nucleotides, the CDR3 is TGTGCCAGCAGTCTGCAAAGACAGCCCCAGCATTTT. This gives the protein CASSLQRQPQHF.